The T cell receptor beta chain under discussion was sequenced for a study of shared clonotypes between healthy human individuals (dated by TCRdb to the early 2020s). Study-wide context: The cohort comprised two women and a few men aged 18 to 49 years. For each donor, three plates each were used for CD4 naive and CD4 memory, two plates were used for CD8 naive, and one plate was used for CD8 memory. The study deeply sequenced blood TCR repertoires of five healthy adults to estimate repertoire size and the extent of clonotype sharing between individuals. Libraries were prepared and TCR repertoires were sequenced by different laboratories using diverse techniques, in order to increase sequencing depth and limit assay-specific biases. Per donor, leukapheresis produced somewhere between about 0.9 and 9.5 billion PBMCs.

The donors were healthy, HIV-negative adults who had no recently reported acute infections or vaccinations. Only Caucasian adults living in Nashville, Tennessee, USA were represented among the donors. CD4+ T cells were enriched by magnetic negative selection; naive cells were then positively selected on CD45RA, and the negative fraction formed the memory subset. Blood was collected by leukapheresis, and PBMCs were isolated by Ficoll-Histopaque density gradient centrifugation and then cryopreserved in liquid nitrogen vapor phase. Analytical flow cytometry was used to check the purity and quantity of each magnetically sorted T cell population. From each sorted fraction, genomic DNA was isolated and quantified by UV absorbance on a Nanodrop 2000c. Measured from the cysteine to the phenylalanine, the CDR3 is 12 residues long. CDR3 DNA only is kept here, 36 bases in frame from base 1. CDR1 is given as MDHEN and CDR2 as SYDVKM, both from the germline V gene. V is reduced by 5 bases and J by 7 bases, leaving a spacing of 12 bases between them.

This clone came up a few times. Its antigen is currently not known. No clone much larger than this one lies a single base away; base qualities are absent. Using the deep immunoSEQ assay, TCR CDR3 regions were amplified from genomic DNA by multiplex PCR. For each cell subset, the extracted genomic DNA was distributed evenly across all wells of several immunoSEQ 96-well plates, and each plate served as one replicate. For sorted subsets, each replicate PCR was loaded with 200 ng genomic DNA, equivalent to about 30,000 T cell genomes. The purified libraries were quantified using a Qubit 3.0 fluorometer, sized with a Bioanalyzer 2100, and then quantified again using the KAPA Library Quantification kit. Each immunoSEQ 96-well plate was sequenced on its own single-read 150-cycle Illumina NextSeq 550 flow cell. In the original analysis: Because only junctional sequences without quality scores were contained in the immunoSEQ output, filtering matching that applied to full-length reads could not be performed. To assign V/J genes and CDR3, sequences were annotated using PyIR, a Python wrapper for IgBLAST v1.9, with IMGT germline references. Reads were filtered out if the reads had weak V/J assignments (E-value above 1e-6), no CDR3, stop codons, out-of-frame junctions, or ambiguous translated residues. V3J clonotypes were defined as sequences sharing an identical inferred V gene, J gene, and CDR3 amino acid sequence. The percentage overlap between two repertoires was calculated by dividing the number of shared unique clonotypes by the size of the smaller repertoire. Three approaches were used to assess repertoire richness: RTK rarefaction, the Chao1 estimator, and Recon v2.1 estimates of unobserved clonotypes. Generation probabilities were computed with OLGA for all TCRbeta clonotypes obtained by the gDNA method from a handful of donors. What TCRdb holds here is the immuneACCESS table cut down to in-frame rearrangements. Part of the clones is not present; checked against another copy, under half of the missing clones reflect an unresolved V gene, and the others are unexplained. That table is the source of V, J and clone size, and D and trimming were worked out from the DNA. This sample comprises some 200,000 clones, roughly 70% of them detected only once. The top ten clones comprise roughly a tenth of the sample.

The paper as a whole reports these results and caveats: Even with the large sequencing depth, rarefaction of the sorted-subset datasets indicated that sequencing was incomplete. Across a handful of donors, approximately 5% of naive CD4, around 3.3% of naive CD8, roughly 2.2% of memory CD4, and about 0.4% of memory CD8 clonotypes were shared. Sampling was restricted to blood, and TCR repertoires in tissues likely differ from the TCR repertoires found in blood. The small number of donors limited the genetic and exposure-history diversity represented. Based on pairwise subsampling, the degree of clonotype sharing among donors was expected to be affected by sequencing depth. Compared with non-shared clonotypes, the clonotypes found in all four sorted-subset donors had higher generation probabilities. Larger estimated clonotype richness was generally found for naive subsets than for memory subsets.

Material for sequencing was memory CD4+ T cells sorted from blood. This specimen's cell subset or site label, interpreted: CD45RA-negative fraction. The origin of this receptor is a man younger than 45 in good health. The chain is assembled from TRBV28 and TRBJ2-7; no D gene can be assigned with confidence. The encoded CDR3 is CASSTMPSEQYF. Here is the DNA: TGTGCCAGCAGTACCATGCCGTCTGAGCAGTACTTC.